This entry concerns a single TCR beta chain. This entry belongs to a study of technical replicates of blood from a few donors. CDR3 size: 16 residues. V gave up 3 bases and J gave up 1 base, with 15 bases separating them. Germline V lookup: CDR1 SGHRS, CDR2 YFSETQ. Some clones are missing from TCRdb's copy, which holds only in-frame ones; the method was immunoSEQ multiplex PCR. This repertoire shows about 57,000 clones, 80% to 95% found once; its top ten account for around 4.2%. This receptor was obtained from a human donor in good health. Some clones in this sample may be carry-over from other donors' samples. The J gene is TRBJ2-3, the V gene TRBV5-1; TRBD2 might be the D (6 bases). The sequenced sample was PBMCs. CDR3 amino acids: CASSWGLLGGTDTQYF. CDR3 nucleotides: TGCGCCAGCAGCTGGGGACTCCTGGGGGGCACAGATACGCAGTATTTT.